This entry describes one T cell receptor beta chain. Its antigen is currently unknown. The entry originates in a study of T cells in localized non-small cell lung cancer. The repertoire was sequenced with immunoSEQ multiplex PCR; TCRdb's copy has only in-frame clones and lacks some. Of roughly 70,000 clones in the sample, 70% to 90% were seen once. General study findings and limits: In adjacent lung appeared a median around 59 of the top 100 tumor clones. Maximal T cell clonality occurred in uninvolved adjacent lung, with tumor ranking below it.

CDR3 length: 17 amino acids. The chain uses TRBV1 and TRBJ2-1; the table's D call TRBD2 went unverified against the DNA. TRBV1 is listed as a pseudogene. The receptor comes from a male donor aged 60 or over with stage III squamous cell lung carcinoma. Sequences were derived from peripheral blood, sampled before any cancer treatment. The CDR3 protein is CTSSQDVAGATHNEQFF. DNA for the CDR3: TGCACCAGCAGCCAAGACGTAGCGGGGGCGACCCACAATGAGCAGTTCTTC.